The 11 T cell receptor beta chains presented below share a single source sample, sequenced in a study of Tregs in tolerant kidney transplant recipients. Data came from immunoSEQ multiplex PCR; TCRdb stores just in-frame clones and leaves some out. The sample shows about 11,000 clones, and roughly 25% sits with its ten largest clones. The nonmyeloablative bone marrow transplants came from related graft donors, with transient mixed chimerism. Here the sequenced sample was CD8+ T cells from blood (PBMCs), taken 24 months after the transplant. The receptor source for this set is a human patient who received a combined kidney and bone marrow transplant. Some of the T cells might come from the graft donor.

With respect to this clone: The read finishes 3 residues shy of the CDR3 end, and the germline J gene is used to complete it. The V and J genes are TRBV29-1 and TRBJ2-7, with 10 bases fitting TRBD2. This CDR3 has 15 amino acids. Unmatched junction bases numbered 6, after V lost 2 bases and J lost 2 bases. The germline V gene has CDR1 SQVTM and CDR2 ANQGSEA. Incomplete CDR3 DNA: TGCAGCGTTGAATTGGGACTAGCGCAAACCTACGAG. It specifies CSVELGLAQTYE. The entire CDR3 is CSVELGLAQTYEQYF.

Partial CDR3 DNA: TGTGCCACCAGTGATCCAGGACAGTTTGACGGGGAG. This sequence encodes CATSDPGQFDGE. The complete CDR3 protein is CATSDPGQFDGELFF. The chain joins TRBV24-1 to TRBJ2-2; perhaps TRBD1 as D (6 bases). The read ends 3 residues before the CDR3 terminus; that terminus is restored from the germline J gene. The germline V gene encodes CDR1 KGHDR and CDR2 SFDVKD. The CDR3 totals 15 residues. V shed 3 bases and J shed 7 bases, with 14 bases lying between them.

CDR3 bases read: TGTGCCTGGAGTTTCTCGAGCGGCACCGGGGAG. Amino acids: CAWSFSSGTGE. The entire CDR3 is CAWSFSSGTGELFF. This rearrangement joins TRBV30 to TRBJ2-2, with D possibly being TRBD2 (5 bases). The DNA ends 3 residues before the CDR3 does, and the rest of the CDR3 is filled in from the germline J gene. Deletions cut 2 bases from V and 4 bases from J, with 11 bases between. The CDR3 is 14 residues long. The V gene's germline CDR1 is GTSNPN and CDR2 SVGIG (reference sequence). Full variable domain (outside the CDR3, taken from reference TRBV30 and TRBJ2-2): SQTIHQWPATLVQPVGSPLSLECTVEGTSNPNLYWYRQAAGRGLQLLFYSVGIGQISSEVPQNLSASRPQDRQFILSSKKLLLSDSGFYLCAWSFSSGTGELFFGEGSRLTVL.

Note on this clone: The CDR3 end falls 3 residues outside the read, so it is completed with the germline J gene. The J gene is TRBJ2-3, the V gene TRBV20-1, with 14 nucleotides matching TRBD2. Unmatched junction bases numbered 4, after V lost 1 base and J lost 1 base. CDR1 and CDR2 (germline): DFQATT, SNEGSKA (reference sequence). The CDR3 runs 17 residues. CDR3 in amino acids: CSARGLAGGLGTDTQYF. The covered CDR3 bases are TGCAGTGCTAGAGGACTAGCGGGAGGGCTCGGCACAGATACG.

With regard to this clone: The read ends 3 residues before the CDR3 terminus; that terminus is restored from the germline J gene. V is TRBV10-3 and J is TRBJ2-5; a weak D match, TRBD1 (6 bases). Looked up from germline, CDR1 is ENHRY and CDR2 is SYGVKD. Trimming left V 7 bases short and J 3 bases short, with 12 bases between. This CDR3 has 13 amino acids. CDR3 protein: CAINRQEEETQYF. The part of the CDR3 DNA that was read is TGTGCCATCAACCGACAGGAAGAAGAGACC.

As for this clone: The read finishes 3 residues shy of the CDR3 end, and the germline J gene is used to complete it. The V gene is TRBV29-1, the J gene TRBJ2-1; possible D gene TRBD2, 5 bases. The germline CDR1 and CDR2 sequences are SQVTM and ANQGSEA. The CDR3 sequence is 14 residues long. Between the trimmed V and J ends, which lost 5 bases and 3 bases, there was a span of 14 bases. CDR3 DNA, as far as it was read: TGCAGCGTTCTATGGACTTCGATCTACAATGAG. This gives the protein CSVLWTSIYNE. The full CDR3 sequence reads CSVLWTSIYNEQFF.

Concerning this clone itself: The read halts 3 residues ahead of the CDR3 end, with the missing end drawn from the germline J gene. This sequence joins TRBV19 and TRBJ2-1, with a possible D match to TRBD1 (6 bases). The CDR3 consists of 13 residues. V was pared by 7 bases and J by 7 bases, with 14 bases between. The germline V gene encodes CDR1 LNHDA and CDR2 SQIVND (reference sequence). The CDR3: CASTTTGWNEQFF. CDR3 DNA (partial): TGTGCCAGTACTACCACAGGGTGGAATGAG. The full variable domain, rest sourced from reference TRBV19 and TRBJ2-1, is DGGITQSPKYLFRKEGQNVTLSCEQNLNHDAMYWYRQDPGQGLRLIYYSQIVNDFQKGDIAEGYSVSREKKESFPLTVTSAQKNPTAFYLCASTTTGWNEQFFGPGTRLTVL.

The part of the CDR3 DNA that was read is TGTGCCAGCCAGGGAGTAGACTACGAG. Translating it yields CASQGVDYE. The whole CDR3 reads CASQGVDYEQYF. The genes are TRBV7-9 and TRBJ2-7; the D call may be TRBD1 or TRBD2 (5 bases each). The read terminates 3 residues ahead of where the CDR3 ends, so the germline J gene completes it. Germline V gene data show CDR1 as SEHNR and CDR2 as FQNEAQ (reference sequence). V was clipped by 8 bases and J by 3 bases, with 11 bases between them. CDR3 size: 12 residues.

For this clone: The read halts 3 residues ahead of the CDR3 end, with the missing end drawn from the germline J gene. V and J are TRBV7-3 and TRBJ2-7; D may be TRBD2 (5 bases). Trimming removed 5 bases at V and 6 bases at J, with 8 bases between. The germline V gene encodes CDR1 SGHTA and CDR2 FQGTGA. CDR3 length: 11 residues. Incomplete CDR3 DNA: TGTGCCAGCAGCGAGGGTGGCGAG. The encoded protein is CASSEGGE. The CDR3 in its entirety is CASSEGGEQYF.

Concerning this clone itself: The read is 3 residues too short to cover the CDR3 end, so that end is filled in from the germline J gene. This chain connects TRBV30 to TRBJ1-5, with a weak D call TRBD1 (6 bases). Germline V gene lookup returns CDR1 GTSNPN and CDR2 SVGIG (reference sequence). V lost 1 base to trimming and J lost 6 bases, with 10 bases between them. The CDR3 is made up of 13 amino acids. The covered CDR3 bases are TGTGCCTGGAGTGAGTCAGGGGCTCAGCCC. This codes for CAWSESGAQP. The complete CDR3 protein is CAWSESGAQPQHF. Combining the CDR3 with reference TRBV30 and TRBJ1-5 gives the whole variable domain SQTIHQWPATLVQPVGSPLSLECTVEGTSNPNLYWYRQAAGRGLQLLFYSVGIGQISSEVPQNLSASRPQDRQFILSSKKLLLSDSGFYLCAWSESGAQPQHFGDGTRLSIL.

As regards this clone: Sequencing ends 3 residues short of the CDR3 end; the germline J gene provides the rest. The chain links TRBV6-2 or TRBV6-3 to TRBJ2-1; the D is unclear. The V end lost 2 bases, the J end lost 7 bases, and 6 bases lay between the germline ends. CDR3 length equals 12 residues. Per the germline V gene, CDR1 is MNHEY and CDR2 is SVGEGT. The CDR3 DNA, read in part, is TGTGCCAGCAGTTACCCCTTTAATGAG. Translation: CASSYPFNE. The entire CDR3 protein is CASSYPFNEQFF.